These 11 T cell receptor beta chains came from one sample sequenced in a study of spatial heterogeneity in lung cancer. TCRdb redid the calling of the 5' RACE reads with MiXCR, one entry per CDR3 protein. The sample has 40,000 to 50,000 distinct CDR3 sequences; roughly a tenth are singletons. The time point is: blood at routine non-recurrence follow-up after resection. The sample was PBMCs, taken at follow-up. Receptors originate from a female donor with early-stage non-small cell lung cancer.

The CDR3 sequence: CASSLVPDRGNTIYF. The CDR3 DNA sequence: TGCGCCAGCAGCTTGGTCCCCGACAGGGGAAACACCATATATTTT. This chain joins TRBV5-1 and TRBJ1-3, with a possible D match to TRBD1 (6 bases). CDR3 length: 15 residues. Trimming cost V 0 bases and J 4 bases, with 11 bases left between them. Germline V gene sequence: CDR1 SGHRS, CDR2 YFSETQ.

This clonotype was detected a few times. The chain is built from TRBV7-2 and TRBJ2-7; maybe TRBD1 (5 bases). The germline V and J ends were trimmed by 7 bases and 3 bases, with 7 bases remaining between them. Germline loops: CDR1 SGHTA, CDR2 FQGNSA. CDR3 size: 11 residues. DNA for the CDR3: TGTGCCAGCAAGGGGTTCTACGAGCAGTACTTC. Encoded protein: CASKGFYEQYF.

This clonotype appeared many times. The V call is TRBV7-9, the J call TRBJ2-5; D could derive from TRBD1 or TRBD2 (6 bases each). CDR1 is SEHNR and CDR2 is FQNEAQ in the germline V gene (reference sequence). The V end lost 5 bases, the J end lost 4 bases, and 20 bases lay between the germline ends. CDR3 length: 16 residues. Written as DNA, the CDR3 is TGTGCCAGCAGCCCGCGGAGGGGGGCGGGTCGAGAGACCCAGTACTTC. Encoded protein: CASSPRRGAGRETQYF.

This clonotype was detected only a few times. J is TRBJ2-5 and V is TRBV9, with TRBD2 identical over 7 bases. Germline CDR1 and CDR2: SGDLS and YYNGEE. This CDR3 contains 15 residues. J lost 3 bases, V lost 0 bases, and 5 bases had no gene match. The CDR3 DNA reads TGTGCCAGCAGCGTAGCGGGGGGACTGGAAGAGACCCAGTACTTC. Its protein product is CASSVAGGLEETQYF.

The V call is TRBV28, the J call TRBJ2-3; D tentatively reads TRBD1 or TRBD2 (5 bases each). The germline gives CDR1 MDHEN, CDR2 SYDVKM. The CDR3 loop spans 13 amino acids. Trimming removed 4 bases from V and 9 bases from J, with 14 bases in between. CDR3 DNA sequence: TGTGCCAGCAGTTCCTCTCGCAGGGACACGCAGTATTTT. It is translated as CASSSSRRDTQYF. The full variable domain, with the rest looked up from reference TRBV28 and TRBJ2-3, is DVKVTQSSRYLVKRTGEKVFLECVQDMDHENMFWYRQDPGLGLRLIYFSYDVKMKEKGDIPEGYSVSREKKERFSLILESASTNQTSMYLCASSSSRRDTQYFGPGTRLTVL.

At least ten counts were recorded for this clonotype. The rearrangement uses TRBV14 and TRBJ2-7, with unresolved D. CDR1 and CDR2 (germline): SGHDN, FVKESK. With 4 bases removed from V and 4 bases from J, the gap between germline ends came to 8 bases. The CDR3 is made up of 12 amino acids. CDR3 sequence (DNA): TGTGCCAGCAGCCGAGGAGTTTACGAGCAGTACTTC. Translated, it gives CASSRGVYEQYF. Filled out from reference TRBV14 and TRBJ2-7, the complete variable domain reads EAGVTQFPSHSVIEKGQTVTLRCDPISGHDNLYWYRRVMGKEIKFLLHFVKESKQDESGMPNNRFLAERTGGTYSTLKVQPAELEDSGVYFCASSRGVYEQYFGPGTRLTVT.

In its sample, this clonotype was seen a few times. The CDR3 sequence is CASSAGGSYNEQFF. The CDR3 DNA reads TGTGCCAGCAGTGCGGGGGGCTCCTACAATGAGCAGTTCTTC. The chain combines TRBV2 with TRBJ2-1, with 7 bases identical to TRBD2. The CDR3 is 14 amino acids. Trimming cost V 4 bases and J 0 bases; bases outside gene matches: 0. The germline CDR1 and CDR2 sequences are SNHLY and FYNNEI.

CDR3 sequence (DNA): TGTGCCAGCAGCTTGATAGCGGAGACCCAGTACTTC. It codes for CASSLIAETQYF. The chain employs TRBV5-5 and TRBJ2-5, with D possibly matching TRBD2 (5 bases). V was shortened by 1 base and J by 5 bases, with 6 bases between the two germline ends. The CDR3 has 12 residues. Germline CDR1 is SGHKS and CDR2 is YYEKEE (reference sequence).

The chain joins TRBV6-2 or TRBV6-3 to TRBJ2-5; TRBD1 might be the D (6 bases). Trimming pared 2 bases from V and 2 bases from J, leaving 6 bases between. CDR1 and CDR2 from the germline V gene are MNHEY and SVGEGT. The CDR3 loop spans 13 amino acids. The CDR3 DNA follows: TGTGCCAGCAGTTACAGGGGGCAAGAGACCCAGTACTTC. Translating gives CASSYRGQETQYF.

This clonotype was seen a few times. The chain carries TRBV5-1 and TRBJ1-1; 8 bases are shared with TRBD1. This CDR3 is 15 amino acids long. V lost 4 bases, J lost 2 bases, and 7 bases stayed unmatched. Germline CDR1 is SGHRS and CDR2 is YFSETQ. The CDR3 region is CASSRQGPQNTEAFF. In DNA form, the CDR3 reads TGCGCCAGCAGCCGACAGGGGCCTCAAAACACTGAAGCTTTCTTT.

This clonotype was seen a few times. V usage is TRBV7-3 and J usage is TRBJ2-2; D not certain. V was trimmed by 5 bases and J by 2 bases, leaving 6 bases between them. This CDR3 is 13 amino acids long. CDR1 and CDR2 from the germline V gene are SGHTA and FQGTGA. CDR3 nucleotides: TGTGCCAGCAGCCCACAAAACACCGGGGAGCTGTTTTTT. It codes for CASSPQNTGELFF.